The next 28 T cell receptor beta chains were all read from a single sample in a study of shared clonotypes between healthy human individuals. Using immunoSEQ multiplex PCR, the repertoire was profiled, and TCRdb retains in-frame clones only, with some absent. The sample records about 2.5 million clones, less than 95% being singletons. Sequencing used naive CD4+ T cells from PBMCs. The subset here: CD45RA+ positively selected. The origin of the receptors is a young man in good health. Some clones in this sample may be carry-over from other donors' samples.

The chain is built from TRBV7-9 and TRBJ2-7; TRBD2 aligns across 7 bases. Germline-derived CDR1 and CDR2 are SEHNR and FQNEAQ (reference sequence). The CDR3 has 15 amino acids. V shed 5 bases and J 0 bases; nucleotides not matched to a gene: 7. CDR3 nucleotide sequence: TGTGCCAGCAGCGGCTCTAGCGGCAACTCCTACGAGCAGTACTTC. This gives the protein CASSGSSGNSYEQYF. The variable domain in full, completed from reference TRBV7-9 and TRBJ2-7, reads DTGVSQNPRHKITKRGQNVTFRCDPISEHNRLYWYRQTLGQGPEFLTYFQNEAQLEKSRLLSDRFSAERPKGSFSTLEIQRTEQGDSAMYLCASSGSSGNSYEQYFGPGTRLTVT.

The CDR3 is CASSSHQGYEQYF. The CDR3, as DNA: TGTGCCAGTAGTAGCCACCAGGGATACGAGCAGTACTTC. The rearrangement links TRBV19 to TRBJ2-7; TRBD1 might be the D (5 bases). Germline CDR1 and CDR2: LNHDA and SQIVND (reference sequence). Between the trimmed V and J ends, which lost 4 bases and 4 bases, there was a span of 11 bases. This CDR3 region has 13 residues.

The chain recombines TRBV5-1 with TRBJ1-1; D is possibly TRBD1 (6 bases). Trimming left V 4 bases short and J 6 bases short, with 16 bases between. The CDR3 runs 14 residues. CDR1 SGHRS and CDR2 YFSETQ come from the germline V gene. CDR3 coding DNA: TGCGCCAGCAGCGCGGGGGCCGGGTCGGCTGAAGCTTTCTTT. It specifies CASSAGAGSAEAFF.

The chain is built from TRBV9 and TRBJ2-3; TRBD2 agrees at 10 bases. Trimming at V came to 0 bases and at J to 3 bases, leaving 7 bases not matched to a gene. Germline lookup yields CDR1 SGDLS and CDR2 YYNGEE. There are 17 residues in the CDR3. The CDR3 reads CASSVAASGSWTDTQYF. The CDR3 nucleotides read TGTGCCAGCAGCGTAGCGGCTAGCGGGAGTTGGACAGATACGCAGTATTTT.

This clone was recorded a few times. V and J are TRBV5-4 and TRBJ1-1, with 10 bases matching TRBD1. Germline lookup yields CDR1 SGHNT and CDR2 YYREEE (reference sequence). Trimming removed 3 bases from V and 8 bases from J; junction bases left unmatched: 4. This CDR3 has 13 residues. The CDR3, as DNA: TGTGCCAGCAGCTGGACAGGGGGAACCGAAGCTTTCTTT. Protein: CASSWTGGTEAFF.

The rearrangement uses TRBV28 and TRBJ1-6, with D possibly TRBD1 on 6 matching bases. CDR3 length: 14 residues. Germline V gene lookup returns CDR1 MDHEN and CDR2 SYDVKM. The V end lost 6 bases, the J end lost 8 bases, and 14 bases lay between the germline ends. The CDR3 region has the DNA TGTGCCAGCAGGCAGGGGCGGACTGATTCACCCCTCCACTTT. Its translation is CASRQGRTDSPLHF.

The chain recombines TRBV5-6 with TRBJ1-2, with 8 bases aligning to TRBD1. This CDR3 has 18 residues. CDR1 and CDR2 from the germline V gene are SGHDT and YYEEEE. V shed 3 bases, J shed 2 bases, and the junction held 15 bases outside the gene matches. CDR3 region: CASSSPRTGFRENYGYTF. The DNA for the CDR3 is TGTGCCAGCAGCTCGCCAAGGACAGGGTTTAGGGAAAACTATGGCTACACCTTC. The variable domain in full, completed from reference TRBV5-6 and TRBJ1-2, reads DAGVTQSPTHLIKTRGQQVTLRCSPKSGHDTVSWYQQALGQGPQFIFQYYEEEERQRGNFPDRFSGHQFPNYSSELNVNALLLGDSALYLCASSSPRTGFRENYGYTFGSGTRLTVV.

The CDR3 bases are TGTGCCAGCAGCTTGGACAGGGTCAATTCACCCCTCCACTTT. Amino acids: CASSLDRVNSPLHF. The chain uses TRBV5-4 and TRBJ1-6, with D maybe TRBD1 (6 bases). Trimming left V 0 bases short and J 7 bases short, with 8 bases between. The CDR3 contains 14 residues. Germline V gene sequence: CDR1 SGHNT, CDR2 YYREEE (reference sequence).

The rearrangement joins TRBV5-1 to TRBJ2-5, with 7 bases aligning to TRBD2. V lost 1 base and J lost 5; bases outside the gene matches: 8. The CDR3 has 15 amino acids. From germline, CDR1 is SGHRS and CDR2 YFSETQ. CDR3 sequence reads: CASSLTSGMAETQYF. The CDR3 DNA reads as TGCGCCAGCAGCTTGACCAGCGGGATGGCGGAGACCCAGTACTTC.

The chain employs TRBV5-1 and TRBJ2-1, with TRBD2 matching over 11 bases. The germline V gene has CDR1 SGHRS and CDR2 YFSETQ. With V trimmed by 0 bases and J by 8 bases, 10 bases remained unmatched. The CDR3 consists of 17 residues. CDR3 DNA: TGCGCCAGCAGCTTGGCGCCGATAGCGGGAGGGCCAGATGAGCAGTTCTTC. The encoded protein is CASSLAPIAGGPDEQFF.

A remark on this clone: Mismatch with germline at one junction end may stem from a read error. The V and J genes are TRBV28 and TRBJ2-7, with 9 bases that match TRBD1. The CDR3 loop spans 11 amino acids. CDR1 MDHEN and CDR2 SYDVKM come from the germline V gene. Here the CDR3 DNA reads TGTGCCAGCAGTACCCGGGGACAGGGACACTTC. It is translated as CASSTRGQGHF.

V and J are TRBV28 and TRBJ2-5, with TRBD1 as a possible D gene (5 bases). The CDR3 loop spans 15 amino acids. V gave up 4 bases and J gave up 1 base, with 13 bases separating them. Germline V gene sequence: CDR1 MDHEN, CDR2 SYDVKM. CDR3 loop: CASSSRRAAQETQYF. CDR3 coding DNA: TGTGCCAGCAGTTCCCGCAGGGCAGCCCAAGAGACCCAGTACTTC.

The chain recombines TRBV7-9 with TRBJ2-1; D is perhaps TRBD1 (7 bases). CDR3 length equals 16 residues. The germline CDR1 and CDR2 sequences are SEHNR and FQNEAQ (reference sequence). V lost 5 bases to trimming and J lost 7 bases, with 21 bases between them. This CDR3 is CASSRGTDPSTNEQFF. CDR3 sequence (DNA): TGTGCCAGCAGCCGGGGGACAGACCCTAGTACGAATGAGCAGTTCTTC.

The chain has TRBV5-1 and TRBJ2-7, with a weak D call TRBD2 (5 bases). The CDR3 spans 17 residues. The germline CDR1 and CDR2 sequences are SGHRS and YFSETQ. The V and J ends lost 2 bases and 0 bases respectively, with 18 bases between them. This chain's CDR3 is CASSLLVGGLSSYEQYF. In DNA form, the CDR3 reads TGCGCCAGCAGCTTATTGGTCGGCGGACTGAGCTCCTACGAGCAGTACTTC. Full variable domain (rest looked up from reference TRBV5-1 and TRBJ2-7): KAGVTQTPRYLIKTRGQQVTLSCSPISGHRSVSWYQQTPGQGLQFLFEYFSETQRNKGNFPGRFSGRQFSNSRSEMNVSTLELGDSALYLCASSLLVGGLSSYEQYFGPGTRLTVT.

V usage is TRBV7-2 and J usage is TRBJ1-2, with D unclear. V was pared by 5 bases and J by 7 bases, with 14 bases between. Germline V lookup: CDR1 SGHTA, CDR2 FQGNSA. This CDR3 has 13 residues. CDR3 bases: TGTGCCAGCAGCCCGCCTCGGTTTGGTGGCTACACCTTC. It is translated as CASSPPRFGGYTF.

A note on this clone: The sample holds other DNA sequences that translate to the same CDR3. This chain uses TRBV5-1 with TRBJ2-3; the D gene is possibly TRBD2 (5 bases). V was shortened by 0 bases and J by 4 bases, with 9 bases between the two germline ends. Germline V gives CDR1 SGHRS, CDR2 YFSETQ. The CDR3 is made up of 14 amino acids. The CDR3 loop reads CASSLGLAADTQYF. The CDR3 bases are TGCGCCAGCAGCTTGGGGCTAGCCGCAGATACGCAGTATTTT.

The DNA of the CDR3 is TGCGCCAGCAGGGCCTGGACCAGTAATTCACCCCTCCACTTT. Translating gives CASRAWTSNSPLHF. The rearrangement uses TRBV10-2 and TRBJ1-6; D is unresolved. The CDR3 runs 14 residues. Germline V CDR1 and CDR2: WSHSY, SAAADI. The germline V and J ends were trimmed by 6 bases and 6 bases, with 12 bases remaining between them.

The V gene is TRBV11-2, the J gene TRBJ1-2, with TRBD1 as a possible D gene (5 bases). V was cut by 3 bases and J by 4 bases, with 9 bases left in between. This CDR3 spans 13 amino acids. Germline V lookup: CDR1 SGHAT, CDR2 FQNNGV. The CDR3 region is CASSFDRTYGYTF. The CDR3 nucleotides are TGTGCCAGCAGCTTCGACAGAACCTATGGCTACACCTTC.

The chain links TRBV28 to TRBJ1-1, with a possible D match to TRBD1 (5 bases). V gave up 1 base and J gave up 11 bases, with 11 bases separating them. This CDR3 has 12 residues. Germline assignment: CDR1 MDHEN and CDR2 SYDVKM. The CDR3 loop is CASSLYGGKAFF. The CDR3 coding sequence is TGTGCCAGCAGTTTATACGGGGGGAAGGCTTTCTTT.

The rearrangement links TRBV4-1 to TRBJ2-3; 13 bases fit TRBD2. This CDR3 comprises 17 residues. Trimming removed 4 bases from V and 4 bases from J; junction bases left unmatched: 8. From germline, CDR1 is MGHRA and CDR2 YSYEKL. In DNA form, the CDR3 reads TGCGCCAGCAGCCCTCGACTAGCGGGAGGTGCGGCAGATACGCAGTATTTT. This translates into CASSPRLAGGAADTQYF.

The V and J genes are TRBV4-3 and TRBJ2-7; 12 bases align to TRBD2. This CDR3 region has 17 residues. The junction had 10 bases not matched to a gene; V was cut back by 3 bases and J by 4 bases. Germline-derived CDR1 and CDR2 are LGHNA and YSLEER. CDR3 DNA: TGCGCCAGCAGCCAGGGACTAGCGGGTTTAGGATCGTACGAGCAGTACTTC. Translation gives CASSQGLAGLGSYEQYF.

The chain couples TRBV7-7 to TRBJ2-1, with TRBD1 matching 8 bases. The CDR3 has 15 residues. Germline trimming cut 6 bases from V and 4 bases from J; bases unmatched to any gene: 8. Germline CDR1 SSHAT, CDR2 FNYEAQ (reference sequence). CDR3 sequence reads: CASSSGTGPYNEQFF. In DNA, the CDR3 is TGTGCCAGCAGTTCCGGGACAGGACCTTACAATGAGCAGTTCTTC.

V and J are TRBV28 and TRBJ2-3; 8 nucleotides agree with TRBD1. This CDR3 is built from 15 residues. Germline assignment: CDR1 MDHEN and CDR2 SYDVKM. The V and J ends lost 5 bases and 4 bases, in that order; junction bases with no gene match: 8. The CDR3 DNA is TGTGCCAGCAGTGCGACAGGGGCCGTCGCAGATACGCAGTATTTT. The encoded protein is CASSATGAVADTQYF.

V usage is TRBV6-5 and J usage is TRBJ2-3, with TRBD2 identical over 10 bases. V dropped 6 bases and J dropped 2; count of bases not matched to a gene: 5. CDR3 length equals 15 residues. CDR1 MNHEY and CDR2 SVGAGI come from the germline V gene. The CDR3 nucleotides read TGTGCCAGCAGGCAGGGACTAGCGTCCACAGATACGCAGTATTTT. Encoded protein: CASRQGLASTDTQYF.

This chain uses TRBV9 with TRBJ2-5; 11 bases match TRBD2. The CDR3 contains 17 residues. Germline trimming cut 4 bases from V and 1 base from J; bases unmatched to any gene: 9. The germline gives CDR1 SGDLS, CDR2 YYNGEE. CDR3 DNA: TGTGCCAGCAGCCGACTAGCGGGGCAGGGCCCCCAAGAGACCCAGTACTTC. Its translation is CASSRLAGQGPQETQYF.

J is TRBJ2-1 and V is TRBV11-3; possibly TRBD1 or TRBD2 for D (5 bases each). In germline, CDR1 is SGHNT, CDR2 YENEEA. The length of the CDR3 is 16 residues. Trimming took off 4 bases at V and 7 bases at J, with 20 bases between the two ends. Here the CDR3 reads CASSSTLGDHRNEQFF. The CDR3, as DNA: TGTGCCAGCAGCTCCACCTTGGGGGATCATAGGAATGAGCAGTTCTTC. Supplemented by reference TRBV11-3 and TRBJ2-1, the full variable domain reads EAGVVQSPRYKIIEKKQPVAFWCNPISGHNTLYWYLQNLGQGPELLIRYENEEAVDDSQLPKDRFSAERLKGVDSTLKIQPAELGDSAVYLCASSSTLGDHRNEQFFGPGTRLTVL.

The rearrangement uses TRBV6-6 and TRBJ1-1, with D unclear. CDR1 and CDR2 from the germline V gene are MNHNY and SVGAGI (reference sequence). The CDR3 has 13 residues. V lost 7 bases and J lost 4, with 13 bases in between. DNA of the CDR3: TGTGCCAGCAAGAGCCGTTCTGGCACTGAAGCTTTCTTT. Translation: CASKSRSGTEAFF.

V usage is TRBV5-5 and J usage is TRBJ2-7, with 11 bases matching TRBD2. Germline values: CDR1 SGHKS, CDR2 YYEKEE (reference sequence). The trim removed 3 bases at V and 6 bases at J, leaving 8 bases unmatched. CDR3 length: 15 amino acids. The CDR3 reads CASSSLAGVGIEQYF. The CDR3, as DNA: TGTGCCAGCAGCTCACTAGCGGGAGTAGGTATCGAGCAGTACTTC.